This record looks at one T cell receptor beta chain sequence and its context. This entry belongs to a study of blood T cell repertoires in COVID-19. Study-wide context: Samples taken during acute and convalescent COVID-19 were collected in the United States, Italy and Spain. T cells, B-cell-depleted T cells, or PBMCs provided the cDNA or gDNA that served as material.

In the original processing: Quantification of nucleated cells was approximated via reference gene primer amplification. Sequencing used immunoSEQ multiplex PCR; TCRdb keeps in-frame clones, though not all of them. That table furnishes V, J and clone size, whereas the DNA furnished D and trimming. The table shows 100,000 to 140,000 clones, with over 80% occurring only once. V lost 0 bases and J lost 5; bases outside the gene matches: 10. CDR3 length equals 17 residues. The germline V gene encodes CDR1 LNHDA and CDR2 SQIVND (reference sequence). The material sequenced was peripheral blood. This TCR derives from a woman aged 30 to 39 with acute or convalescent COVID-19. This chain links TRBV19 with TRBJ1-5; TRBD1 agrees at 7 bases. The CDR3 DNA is TGTGCCAGTAGTATAGACCTCGTCGGGGACAGCTATCAGCCCCAGCATTTT. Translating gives CASSIDLVGDSYQPQHF.